Listed below are T cell receptor beta chains from one sample, sequenced in a study of CXCR3-negative and CXCR3-positive naive CD8 T cells. Using the 5' RACE reads, TCRdb records one entry per CDR3 protein without DNA. This listing includes about 5,300 distinct CDR3 sequences. Sample: naive CXCR3+ CD8+ T cells from blood. The receptors were sampled from a human donor in good health. Some clones in this sample may be carry-over from other donors' samples. The CDR3 runs from the conserved cysteine through the conserved F or W. Rows may omit the clone size; those that give it use once, few, many or a size class.

TRBJ2-2 medium-sized TRBV7-8 CASSARGNTGELFF
TRBJ1-5 - TRBV5-1 CASSLAGRGNQPQHF
TRBJ2-1 - TRBV5-6 CASSLDRVKQFF
TRBJ2-1 medium-sized TRBV29-1 CSVETENNEQFF
TRBJ2-5 medium-sized TRBV7-9 CASSDHSETQYF
TRBJ1-2 - TRBV29-1 CSVPDVNGYTF
TRBJ2-5 medium-sized TRBV29-1 CSVSSGGVYGKETQYF
TRBJ2-1 medium-sized TRBV7-6 CASSFSGGGEQFF
TRBJ2-7 - TRBV29-1 CSVEGAREQYF
TRBJ1-5 medium-sized TRBV6-5 CASSPRAQGGYQPQHF
TRBJ1-1 medium-sized TRBV29-1 CSVFIDTTEAFF
TRBJ2-3 medium-sized TRBV10-3 CAISGQGASTDTQYF
TRBJ2-7 medium-sized TRBV5-1 CASSSTRGGRYEQYF